The 9 T cell receptor beta chains below were found in one sample sequenced in a study of blood T cell repertoires in COVID-19. Repertoires were generated with immunoSEQ multiplex PCR, while TCRdb's copy carries only in-frame clones and drops some. The sample has about 300,000 clones; roughly 89% are singletons. Sequenced input: PBMCs or T cells enriched from blood (not recorded which). The receptor source for this set is a woman in her thirties or forties who had recovered from COVID-19.

V is TRBV6-5 and J is TRBJ1-2; D is uncertain. CDR1 and CDR2 (germline): MNHEY, SVGAGI. The CDR3 runs to 15 residues. With 6 bases removed from V and 4 bases from J, the gap between germline ends came to 18 bases. The CDR3 region is CASRMPGVQIYGYTF. The CDR3 nucleotides are TGTGCCAGCAGAATGCCGGGAGTACAAATCTATGGCTACACCTTC.

CDR3 DNA: TGTGCCAGCAGCCTCTCCGGAGTACAAGAGACCCAGTACTTC. It specifies CASSLSGVQETQYF. This chain connects TRBV9 to TRBJ2-5, with D unresolved. V lost 4 bases to trimming and J lost 2 bases, with 12 bases between them. CDR1 and CDR2 (germline): SGDLS, YYNGEE. The CDR3 runs to 14 residues.

The rearrangement uses TRBV7-2 and TRBJ2-7; D possibly corresponds to TRBD2 (5 bases). Trimming took 4 bases from V and 0 from J, leaving 13 bases between them. The germline gives CDR1 SGHTA, CDR2 FQGNSA. This CDR3 has 15 residues. CDR3 nucleotides: TGTGCCAGCAGCTATCTGTATGGGAGCTCCTACGAGCAGTACTTC. Its protein is CASSYLYGSSYEQYF.

This sequence joins TRBV11-2 and TRBJ2-1, with a weak D call TRBD2 (5 bases). The CDR3 spans 12 residues. V lost 4 bases and J 8 bases, leaving 9 bases between the germline ends. Germline CDR1 reads SGHAT; CDR2 reads FQNNGV. The CDR3 DNA sequence: TGTGCCAGCAGCTCCGGAGGTGATGAGCAGTTCTTC. This encodes CASSSGGDEQFF. Variable domain in full (rest from reference TRBV11-2 and TRBJ2-1): EAGVAQSPRYKIIEKRQSVAFWCNPISGHATLYWYQQILGQGPKLLIQFQNNGVVDDSQLPKDRFSAERLKGVDSTLKIQPAKLEDSAVYLCASSSGGDEQFFGPGTRLTVL.

The V gene is TRBV7-2, the J gene TRBJ1-1; perhaps TRBD1 as D (6 bases). Trimming took off 5 bases at V and 4 bases at J, with 20 bases between the two ends. CDR1 and CDR2 from the germline V gene are SGHTA and FQGNSA. The CDR3 has 16 residues. The CDR3 is CASSPSQYLQGTEAFF. CDR3 nucleotide sequence: TGTGCCAGCAGCCCTAGCCAATACTTACAGGGCACTGAAGCTTTCTTT.

The chain employs TRBV7-6 and TRBJ2-2; 10 bases map to TRBD2. Trimming took 3 bases from V and 1 from J; bases not matched to a gene: 2. CDR3 length: 16 residues. From germline, CDR1 is SGHVS and CDR2 FNYEAQ. Here the CDR3 reads CASSFPSGGNTGELFF. The CDR3 nucleotides read TGTGCCAGCAGCTTCCCTAGCGGGGGGAACACCGGGGAGCTGTTTTTT.

The CDR3 DNA reads TGTGCCAGTAGGCGGGAGCTTATAGTTGATGAGCAGTTCTTC. Translating it yields CASRRELIVDEQFF. V usage is TRBV19 and J usage is TRBJ2-1; TRBD2 matches 7 bases. Unmatched junction bases numbered 10, after V lost 6 bases and J lost 8 bases. This CDR3 has 14 residues. Per the germline V gene, CDR1 is LNHDA and CDR2 is SQIVND (reference sequence).

This chain links TRBV21-1 with TRBJ1-5. TRBV21-1 is reported as a pseudogene. The CDR3 extends over 14 amino acids. The CDR3 DNA follows: TGTGCCAGCAGCAAAGGAGGGTGGGATCAGCCCCAGCATTTT. Protein sequence: CASSKGGWDQPQHF.

The chain recombines TRBV3-1 (or the pseudogene TRBV3-2) with TRBJ1-2, with 7 bases identical to TRBD1. V was clipped by 0 bases and J by 7 bases; unmatched bases: 5. This CDR3 has 14 amino acids. CDR1 is LGHDT and CDR2 is YNNKEL in the germline V gene (reference sequence). The CDR3 is CASSQDLDRVGYTF. The CDR3 coding sequence is TGTGCCAGCAGCCAAGATCTTGACAGGGTTGGCTACACCTTC.